Detailed here is one T cell receptor (beta chain). This record belongs to a study of T cells after posttransplantation cyclophosphamide. Cyclophosphamide on days +3 and +4 followed busulfan-fludarabine conditioning and a marrow graft. This CDR3 region has 16 residues. Germline V gives CDR1 LGHNA, CDR2 YSLEER. J gave up 1 base and V 4 bases, and 8 bases lay outside the gene matches. Profiled with immunoSEQ multiplex PCR; TCRdb holds only in-frame clones, not every one. Altogether roughly 4,800 clones are present, about 72% being singletons, with the ten largest covering over 15%. The sequence was obtained from a male patient aged 55 to 69 who received an allogeneic stem cell transplant from an unrelated donor, was CMV-positive, and had acute GVHD only. Some T cells may arise from the graft donor. V is TRBV4-3 and J is TRBJ2-3; 7 nucleotides align to TRBD2. This specimen was PBMCs, taken 362 days after allogeneic stem cell transplant with posttransplant cyclophosphamide. This CDR3 is CASSPGVAGGTDTQYF. The CDR3 region has the DNA TGCGCCAGCAGCCCGGGGGTAGCGGGCGGCACAGATACGCAGTATTTT.